What follows are 24 T cell receptor beta chains derived from one specimen sequenced in a study of T cells in Graves' hyperthyroidism and ophthalmopathy. The TCR beta CDR3 regions underwent amplification using RNA transcripts as the source. RT-PCR in the first round (using the HTBI primer set) targeted the TCR CDR3. Each CDR3 protein is one row after TCRdb ran MiXCR on the multiplex PCR reads. The sample shows around 350,000 distinct CDR3 sequences, roughly 15% of them seen only once. Sequenced input: blood. These receptor sequences come from a woman in her 30s with Graves' ophthalmopathy.

Ten or more counts support this clonotype. The chain carries TRBV6-1 and TRBJ2-7; perhaps TRBD2 as D (6 bases). Between the trimmed V and J ends, which lost 2 bases and 3 bases, there was a span of 14 bases. Germline-derived CDR1 and CDR2 are MNHNS and SASEGT. The CDR3 has 15 amino acids. The CDR3 spells CASSEPGTASYEQYF. As DNA, the CDR3 is TGTGCCAGCAGTGAACCTGGGACTGCCAGCTACGAGCAGTACTTC.

The table lists this clonotype with many counts. V is TRBV10-2 and J is TRBJ1-1, with D perhaps TRBD1 (5 bases). The CDR3 length is 16 residues. Germline V lookup: CDR1 WSHSY, CDR2 SAAADI. Trimming pared 6 bases from V and 4 bases from J, leaving 21 bases between. CDR3 DNA sequence: TGCGCCAGCAGCCCGGGGGTGGCAGGGCCGAGCACTGAAGCTTTCTTT. Protein sequence: CASSPGVAGPSTEAFF.

This clonotype was seen many times. The rearrangement joins TRBV20-1 to TRBJ1-1; 10 nucleotides agree with TRBD1. The CDR3 length is 16 residues. The germline V gene encodes CDR1 DFQATT and CDR2 SNEGSKA (reference sequence). V lost 5 bases, J lost 5 bases, and 14 bases stayed unmatched. The CDR3 coding sequence is TGCAGTGCTGACCGGGACAGGGGCATCCCAACTACTGAAGCTTTCTTT. This translates into CSADRDRGIPTTEAFF.

This clonotype showed up many times. This chain connects TRBV10-2 to TRBJ1-2; no firm D call. The V gene's germline CDR1 is WSHSY and CDR2 SAAADI. This CDR3 spans 13 amino acids. V was pared by 5 bases and J by 6 bases, with 13 bases between. The CDR3 sequence: CASSMGFDNGYTF. CDR3 sequence (DNA): TGCGCCAGCAGTATGGGATTTGATAATGGCTACACCTTC.

This clonotype has ten or more counts. V gene TRBV12-3 or TRBV12-4 combines with J gene TRBJ1-1, with 8 bases lining up with TRBD1. Losses at the gene ends were 4 bases for V and 6 bases for J; bases not matched to a gene: 4. There are 13 residues in the CDR3. The DNA of the CDR3 is TGTGCCAGCAGTTCCGGACAGGGTGCTGAAGCTTTCTTT. It codes for CASSSGQGAEAFF.

The table lists this clonotype with a few counts. Here the CDR3 reads CASSRDSRYHYEQYF. CDR3 nucleotide sequence: TGTGCCAGCAGTCGTGACAGCCGTTACCACTACGAGCAGTACTTC. The genes are TRBV6-2 or TRBV6-3 and TRBJ2-7; tentatively, D is TRBD1 (5 bases). Per the germline V gene, CDR1 is MNHEY and CDR2 is SVGEGT. The V and J ends lost 5 bases and 3 bases respectively, with 17 bases between them. This CDR3 is 15 amino acids long.

This rearrangement joins TRBV29-1 to TRBJ1-2, with a weak D call TRBD1 (6 bases). The V and J ends lost 6 bases and 8 bases respectively, with 16 bases between them. Germline CDR1 SQVTM, CDR2 ANQGSEA. This CDR3 comprises 12 residues. CDR3 sequence: CSVDQGISGYTF. The CDR3, as DNA: TGCAGCGTAGATCAGGGGATTAGCGGCTACACCTTC.

This clonotype was seen at least ten times. The chain employs TRBV28 and TRBJ2-2; the match to TRBD1 covers 11 bases. Germline V lookup: CDR1 MDHEN, CDR2 SYDVKM. Germline trimming cut 5 bases from V and 7 bases from J; bases unmatched to any gene: 3. This CDR3 is 14 amino acids long. CDR3 sequence (DNA): TGTGCCAGCAGTAGGGACAGGGGGATCGGGGAGCTGTTTTTT. Translated, it gives CASSRDRGIGELFF. The whole variable domain, filled in from reference TRBV28 and TRBJ2-2, reads DVKVTQSSRYLVKRTGEKVFLECVQDMDHENMFWYRQDPGLGLRLIYFSYDVKMKEKGDIPEGYSVSREKKERFSLILESASTNQTSMYLCASSRDRGIGELFFGEGSRLTVL.

This clonotype has just a few counts. V is TRBV7-6 and J is TRBJ2-5, with 9 bases identical to TRBD2. CDR1 is SGHVS and CDR2 is FNYEAQ in the germline V gene. J gave up 2 bases and V 2 bases, and 9 bases lay outside the gene matches. The CDR3 has 17 amino acids. The CDR3 sequence: CASSLMSRGGFQETQYF. In DNA form, the CDR3 reads TGTGCCAGCAGCTTAATGTCGCGGGGGGGCTTTCAAGAGACCCAGTACTTC. Full variable domain (remainder filled in from reference TRBV7-6 and TRBJ2-5): GAGVSQSPRYKVTKRGQDVALRCDPISGHVSLYWYRQALGQGPEFLTYFNYEAQQDKSGLPNDRFSAERPEGSISTLTIQRTEQRDSAMYRCASSLMSRGGFQETQYFGPGTRLLVL.

This clonotype was seen many times. This chain joins TRBV6-1 and TRBJ2-6, with TRBD2 as a possible D gene (5 bases). V lost 6 bases to trimming and J lost 0 bases, with 12 bases between them. Germline values: CDR1 MNHNS, CDR2 SASEGT. The CDR3 sequence is 16 residues long. The CDR3 is CASRVVGNSGANVLTF. CDR3 sequence (DNA): TGTGCCAGCAGGGTGGTCGGGAACTCTGGGGCCAACGTCCTGACTTTC.

J is TRBJ2-5 and V is TRBV2, with D perhaps given as TRBD1 or TRBD2 (5 bases each). Per germline, CDR1 SNHLY and CDR2 FYNNEI. Trimming pared 3 bases from V and 1 base from J, leaving 18 bases between. This CDR3 has 17 residues. The CDR3 reads CASSDRGWDGPQETQYF. As DNA, the CDR3 is TGTGCCAGCAGTGATAGAGGATGGGACGGGCCCCAAGAGACCCAGTACTTC.

A note on this clonotype: A much larger clone differs from this one at a single base, so this may be a read error. CDR3 sequence reads: CASSIRGVSQGGSTEAFF. Here the CDR3 DNA reads TGTGCCAGTAGTATAAGGGGAGTATCACAGGGAGGGAGCACTGAAGCTTTCTTT. This chain connects TRBV19 to TRBJ1-1; perhaps TRBD1 as D (6 bases). V dropped 2 bases and J dropped 4 bases, with 23 bases sitting between them. Germline loops: CDR1 LNHDA, CDR2 SQIVND (reference sequence). The CDR3 has 18 amino acids.

This clonotype was seen a few times. This chain joins TRBV5-6 and TRBJ1-3; the match to TRBD1 covers 8 bases. Losses at the gene ends were 4 bases for V and 1 base for J; bases not matched to a gene: 13. Per the germline V gene, CDR1 is SGHDT and CDR2 is YYEEEE. CDR3 length: 18 amino acids. This CDR3 reads CASSTGGHLPRSGNTIYF. The CDR3 coding sequence is TGTGCCAGCAGCACAGGGGGACACCTTCCCCGTTCTGGAAACACCATATATTTT.

This clonotype has ten or more counts. The chain employs TRBV20-1 and TRBJ2-2, with D hard to call. The V end was cut by 3 bases, the J end by 7 bases, with 15 bases between. CDR3 length equals 14 residues. CDR1 DFQATT and CDR2 SNEGSKA come from the germline V gene (reference sequence). CDR3 in amino acids: CSARWPMVGGELFF. CDR3 in DNA: TGCAGTGCTAGGTGGCCGATGGTGGGCGGGGAGCTGTTTTTT.

This clonotype was picked up many times. The rearrangement links TRBV6-5 to TRBJ1-5; D is uncertain. V was cut by 0 bases and J by 3 bases, with 9 bases left in between. Germline CDR1 is MNHEY and CDR2 is SVGAGI. The CDR3 length is 15 residues. CDR3 region: CASSYSGRNNQPQHF. The CDR3 nucleotides are TGTGCCAGCAGTTACTCAGGAAGAAACAATCAGCCCCAGCATTTT.

This sequence joins TRBV11-2 and TRBJ2-7; possibly TRBD1 or TRBD2 for D (5 bases each). This CDR3 comprises 13 residues. Per the germline V gene, CDR1 is SGHAT and CDR2 is FQNNGV. V was shortened by 5 bases and J by 3 bases, with 11 bases between the two germline ends. The CDR3 spells CASSTRDDYEQYF. Here the CDR3 DNA reads TGTGCCAGCAGCACCAGGGACGACTACGAGCAGTACTTC.

This clonotype has just a few counts. The rearrangement uses TRBV7-3 and TRBJ2-7; 7 bases map to TRBD1. The trim removed 4 bases at V and 9 bases at J, leaving 6 bases unmatched. The CDR3 contains 12 residues. Per the germline V gene, CDR1 is SGHTA and CDR2 is FQGTGA. The CDR3: CASSSAQGVQYF. In DNA, the CDR3 is TGTGCCAGCAGCTCGGCTCAGGGGGTGCAGTACTTC.

At least ten counts were recorded for this clonotype. The J gene is TRBJ2-7, the V gene TRBV28; TRBD2 might be the D (5 bases). V dropped 6 bases and J dropped 1 base, with 13 bases sitting between them. CDR1 and CDR2 from the germline V gene are MDHEN and SYDVKM. There are 14 residues in the CDR3. The CDR3 DNA reads TGTGCCAGCAGACACCAAGGACTGTCCTACGAGCAGTACTTC. Translated: CASRHQGLSYEQYF.

This clonotype was counted between two and nine times. One end of the junction does not line up with germline, which may come from a read error. V is TRBV2 and J is TRBJ1-2; a possible D gene is TRBD1 (5 bases). CDR3 length: 15 amino acids. Per the germline V gene, CDR1 is SNHLY and CDR2 is FYNNEI. The CDR3 region has the DNA TGTGCCAGCAGTGCTGGGGCGTCCTCGCGTTATGGCGACACCTTC. It is translated as CASSAGASSRYGDTF.

This rearrangement joins TRBV5-6 to TRBJ2-5; D uncertain. Per germline, CDR1 SGHDT and CDR2 YYEEEE. This CDR3 is 14 amino acids long. Deletions cut 2 bases from V and 5 bases from J, with 13 bases between. Here the CDR3 DNA reads TGTGCCAGCAGCTTCCCAGTGATTGGGGAGACCCAGTACTTC. Protein: CASSFPVIGETQYF.

This clonotype was seen many times. In DNA, the CDR3 is TGTGCCAGCAAATACCCCCATGGCTACACCTTC. Amino acid sequence: CASKYPHGYTF. The V and J genes are TRBV2 and TRBJ1-2; D is unclear. CDR3 length: 11 residues. Germline CDR1 and CDR2: SNHLY and FYNNEI. V dropped 7 bases and J dropped 6 bases, with 9 bases sitting between them.

In this sample, this clonotype turned up many times. This chain links TRBV11-2 with TRBJ2-3, with 8 bases lining up with TRBD2. The ends lost 1 base at V and 6 bases at J; junction bases unmatched: 12. Looked up from germline, CDR1 is SGHAT and CDR2 is FQNNGV. The CDR3 sequence is 17 residues long. CDR3 sequence: CASSLGTGGLVFDTQYF. In nucleotides, the CDR3 is TGTGCCAGCAGCTTAGGAACGGGGGGGCTGGTGTTTGATACGCAGTATTTT. Variable domain in full (rest from reference TRBV11-2 and TRBJ2-3): EAGVAQSPRYKIIEKRQSVAFWCNPISGHATLYWYQQILGQGPKLLIQFQNNGVVDDSQLPKDRFSAERLKGVDSTLKIQPAKLEDSAVYLCASSLGTGGLVFDTQYFGPGTRLTVL.

The chain has TRBV11-2 and TRBJ2-7; the D is unclear. Trimming removed 1 base from V and 3 bases from J, with 16 bases in between. Germline V lookup: CDR1 SGHAT, CDR2 FQNNGV. The CDR3 is 16 residues long. The CDR3 DNA reads as TGTGCCAGCAGCTTAGTAGGCGGCTCTTTTGGCTACGAGCAGTACTTC. Amino acid sequence: CASSLVGGSFGYEQYF.

This clonotype was observed many times. This chain uses TRBV10-3 with TRBJ1-1; D not resolved. V lost 3 bases, J lost 3 bases, and 14 bases lay in between. This CDR3 is built from 15 residues. Germline CDR1 is ENHRY and CDR2 is SYGVKD. The CDR3 DNA sequence: TGTGCCATCAGTGACCCTTTGTGGGGTCACACTGAAGCTTTCTTT. It translates to CAISDPLWGHTEAFF.